These 28 T cell receptor beta chains share one sample of origin, sequenced in a study of OX40 agonist ivuxolimab in advanced cancers. Preparation of the library involved the immunoSEQ multiplex PCR assay. Not all clones reach the TCRdb copy of this immuneACCESS table, which keeps in-frame sequences only. Checked studies attribute under half of the gap to unresolved V genes and leave the rest unexplained. In all, the sample holds about 90,000 clones, and 75% to 90% of those were seen once. The biggest ten clones account for 0.2% to 0.25% of the sample. The material sequenced was CD4+ or CD8+ T cells sorted from blood, taken in a trial of the OX40 agonist ivuxolimab. All receptors come from an adult with an advanced solid tumor such as melanoma, head and neck, liver or kidney cancer.

This chain joins TRBV4-2 and TRBJ2-1; the D gene is possibly TRBD2 (6 bases). The length of the CDR3 is 15 residues. Per germline, CDR1 LGHNA and CDR2 YNFKEQ. Trimming took 4 bases from V and 2 from J, leaving 12 bases between them. The CDR3 is CASSRDWQTYNEQFF. In nucleotides, the CDR3 is TGTGCCAGCAGCCGGGACTGGCAAACCTACAATGAGCAGTTCTTC.

The chain is built from TRBV6-1 and TRBJ1-6; D is unresolved. CDR3 length equals 13 residues. The germline V and J ends were trimmed by 4 bases and 4 bases, with 5 bases remaining between them. Looked up from germline, CDR1 is MNHNS and CDR2 is SASEGT. The CDR3 loop reads CASSGGYNSPLHF. CDR3 nucleotides: TGTGCCAGCAGTGGAGGGTATAATTCACCCCTCCACTTT.

The chain joins TRBV5-1 to TRBJ1-1; 10 bases align to TRBD1. The V segment lost 4 bases and the J segment 6 bases; nucleotides outside the gene matches: 3. Per germline, CDR1 SGHRS and CDR2 YFSETQ. CDR3 length: 13 residues. The chain's CDR3 is CASSTGTGAEAFF. For the CDR3, the DNA is TGCGCCAGCAGCACGGGGACAGGGGCTGAAGCTTTCTTT. Filled out from reference TRBV5-1 and TRBJ1-1, the complete variable domain reads KAGVTQTPRYLIKTRGQQVTLSCSPISGHRSVSWYQQTPGQGLQFLFEYFSETQRNKGNFPGRFSGRQFSNSRSEMNVSTLELGDSALYLCASSTGTGAEAFFGQGTRLTVV.

The chain is built from TRBV4-3 and TRBJ2-2; 8 bases map to TRBD2. Germline CDR1 reads LGHNA; CDR2 reads YSLEER. The CDR3 sequence is 16 residues long. V lost 0 bases, J lost 4 bases, and 4 bases stayed unmatched. This chain's CDR3 is CASSQEMLAGTGELFF. The CDR3 region has the DNA TGCGCCAGCAGCCAAGAAATGCTAGCGGGCACCGGGGAGCTGTTTTTT.

V gene TRBV19 combines with J gene TRBJ1-4; maybe TRBD1 (6 bases). V was pared by 4 bases and J by 0 bases, with 15 bases between. Germline V gene lookup returns CDR1 LNHDA and CDR2 SQIVND (reference sequence). The length of the CDR3 is 17 residues. The CDR3 is CASSTDRFLATNEKLFF. CDR3 bases: TGTGCCAGTAGTACCGACAGGTTCCTTGCAACTAATGAAAAACTGTTTTTT.

The CDR3 loop reads CASTGMNTEAFF. The CDR3 bases are TGTGCCAGCACCGGAATGAACACTGAAGCTTTCTTT. This chain connects TRBV7-9 to TRBJ1-1; no firm D call. The CDR3 runs 12 residues. The germline gives CDR1 SEHNR, CDR2 FQNEAQ (reference sequence). Trimming shortened V by 7 bases and J by 0 bases, and 6 bases separated the two germline ends.

V and J are TRBV30 and TRBJ1-3; the match to TRBD1 covers 7 bases. With 2 bases clipped from V and 5 bases from J, the junction kept 6 bases outside the gene matches. The CDR3 spans 14 residues. Germline V CDR1 and CDR2: GTSNPN, SVGIG (reference sequence). CDR3 nucleotides: TGTGCCTGGAGTCTCGAGGGGGCTAGAAACACCATATATTTT. Its protein product is CAWSLEGARNTIYF.

V and J are TRBV18 and TRBJ1-2; D gene ambiguous. The CDR3 extends over 13 amino acids. Deletions cut 3 bases from V and 5 bases from J, with 10 bases between. Germline assignment: CDR1 KGHSH and CDR2 LQKENI. The DNA of the CDR3 is TGTGCCAGCTCACCGGCGACGGATTATGGCTACACCTTC. The encoded protein is CASSPATDYGYTF. The whole variable domain, filled in from reference TRBV18 and TRBJ1-2, reads NAGVMQNPRHLVRRRGQEARLRCSPMKGHSHVYWYRQLPEEGLKFMVYLQKENIIDESGMPKERFSAEFPKEGPSILRIQQVVRGDSAAYFCASSPATDYGYTFGSGTRLTVV.

The chain links TRBV19 to TRBJ2-7, with D maybe TRBD1 (5 bases). V lost 6 bases to trimming and J lost 9 bases, with 18 bases between them. Germline CDR1 LNHDA, CDR2 SQIVND (reference sequence). The CDR3 consists of 13 residues. This CDR3 is CASSSTAWGRQYV. CDR3 nucleotide sequence: TGTGCCAGTAGCTCGACAGCTTGGGGTAGGCAGTACGTC.

V is TRBV6-1 and J is TRBJ2-7, with 7 bases matching TRBD1. Germline CDR1 MNHNS, CDR2 SASEGT. With 5 bases clipped from V and 7 bases from J, the junction kept 5 bases outside the gene matches. The CDR3 totals 12 residues. The CDR3 loop is CASSWTGREQYV. CDR3 nucleotides: TGTGCCAGCAGTTGGACAGGTAGGGAGCAGTACGTC.

This sequence joins TRBV5-4 and TRBJ2-3; 7 bases match TRBD1. Looked up from germline, CDR1 is SGHNT and CDR2 is YYREEE (reference sequence). The CDR3 runs to 15 residues. Losses at the gene ends were 3 bases for V and 0 bases for J; bases not matched to a gene: 4. CDR3 in amino acids: CASSSGTVSTDTQYF. DNA for the CDR3: TGTGCCAGCAGCTCTGGGACAGTTAGCACAGATACGCAGTATTTT. The whole variable domain, remainder taken from reference TRBV5-4 and TRBJ2-3, is ETGVTQSPTHLIKTRGQQVTLRCSSQSGHNTVSWYQQALGQGPQFIFQYYREEENGRGNFPPRFSGLQFPNYSSELNVNALELDDSALYLCASSSGTVSTDTQYFGPGTRLTVL.

The genes are TRBV6-1 and TRBJ2-3; D perhaps matches TRBD1 (6 bases). Deletions cut 8 bases from V and 6 bases from J, with 15 bases between. The CDR3 consists of 13 residues. From germline, CDR1 is MNHNS and CDR2 SASEGT. This CDR3 is CASRQVSPDTQYF. The CDR3 DNA is TGTGCCAGCCGACAGGTCTCCCCCGATACGCAGTATTTT.

This chain links TRBV7-3 with TRBJ2-7; D unclear. Germline loops: CDR1 SGHTA, CDR2 FQGTGA. Trimming took 2 bases from V and 2 from J, leaving 13 bases between them. The CDR3 runs to 15 residues. CDR3 region: CASSLEGGAAYEQYF. As DNA, the CDR3 is TGTGCCAGCAGCTTAGAAGGTGGCGCAGCCTACGAGCAGTACTTC.

Details on this clone: Mismatch with germline at one junction end may stem from a read error. J is TRBJ1-4 and V is TRBV29-1; tentative D call: TRBD1 (5 bases). Germline CDR1 is SQVTM and CDR2 is ANQGSEA. The CDR3 runs to 14 residues. Here the CDR3 DNA reads TGCAGCGTTGTGTCGGCAGGGACTACTGAAAAACTGTTTTTT. Its protein is CSVVSAGTTEKLFF.

The V call is TRBV6-1, the J call TRBJ2-7; D possibly uses TRBD1 or TRBD2 (5 bases each). This CDR3 spans 15 amino acids. The V gene's germline CDR1 is MNHNS and CDR2 SASEGT. The V and J ends lost 7 bases and 4 bases respectively, with 20 bases between them. CDR3 bases: TGTGCCAGCAACCCGTCGGGGCAGTCAATTTACGAGCAGTACTTC. This codes for CASNPSGQSIYEQYF.

This chain links TRBV5-5 with TRBJ1-5; no clear D gene. The CDR3 spans 15 residues. From germline, CDR1 is SGHKS and CDR2 YYEKEE (reference sequence). Trimming cost V 1 base and J 3 bases, with 11 bases left between them. The CDR3 sequence: CASSLYANVNQPQHF. For the CDR3, the DNA is TGTGCCAGCAGCTTGTATGCCAATGTCAATCAGCCCCAGCATTTT.

This clone was seen a handful of times. The V and J genes are TRBV21-1 and TRBJ2-1; the table calls TRBD2, which could not be checked here. TRBV21-1 is listed as a pseudogene. The CDR3 spans 17 residues. The CDR3 DNA sequence: TGTGCCAGCAGCGGAGTCGGTGGGAGGGCCGAATACAATGAGCAGTTCTTC. The encoded protein is CASSGVGGRAEYNEQFF.

The V and J genes are TRBV27 and TRBJ2-7; D call uncertain. Germline assignment: CDR1 MNHEY and CDR2 SMNVEV (reference sequence). The CDR3 length is 13 residues. Trimming pared 7 bases from V and 2 bases from J, leaving 12 bases between. The CDR3 region is CASTSRLTYEQYF. As DNA, the CDR3 is TGTGCCAGCACGAGCAGACTGACCTACGAGCAGTACTTC.

V is TRBV28 and J is TRBJ2-7; D gene uncertain. The V end lost 5 bases, the J end lost 2 bases, and 10 bases lay between the germline ends. Germline assignment: CDR1 MDHEN and CDR2 SYDVKM. CDR3 length: 13 residues. Written as DNA, the CDR3 is TGTGCCAGCAGTGATTTGCGCCCCTACGAGCAGTACTTC. Its translation is CASSDLRPYEQYF. Together with reference TRBV28 and TRBJ2-7, the CDR3 gives the full variable domain: DVKVTQSSRYLVKRTGEKVFLECVQDMDHENMFWYRQDPGLGLRLIYFSYDVKMKEKGDIPEGYSVSREKKERFSLILESASTNQTSMYLCASSDLRPYEQYFGPGTRLTVT.

The chain joins TRBV2 to TRBJ1-1; no reliable D call. Germline CDR1 and CDR2: SNHLY and FYNNEI. V lost 6 bases, J lost 1 base, and 12 bases lay in between. The CDR3 sequence is 14 residues long. As DNA, the CDR3 is TGTGCCAGCAGCCTAACAATTGGGAACACTGAAGCTTTCTTT. This codes for CASSLTIGNTEAFF.

The genes are TRBV9 and TRBJ2-1; D perhaps matches TRBD1 (6 bases). The CDR3 has 14 residues. V dropped 4 bases and J dropped 5 bases, with 13 bases sitting between them. The germline V gene encodes CDR1 SGDLS and CDR2 YYNGEE. The CDR3 region has the DNA TGTGCCAGCAGCCAGGGGCTAGAAAACAATGAGCAGTTCTTC. Its translation is CASSQGLENNEQFF.

The chain links TRBV4-1 to TRBJ1-5, with D maybe TRBD1 (6 bases). Trimming took off 4 bases at V and 3 bases at J, with 13 bases between the two ends. Germline V lookup: CDR1 MGHRA, CDR2 YSYEKL. The length of the CDR3 is 15 residues. CDR3 region: CASSRPDSPNQPQHF. DNA for the CDR3: TGCGCCAGCAGCCGACCGGACAGCCCCAATCAGCCCCAGCATTTT.

The J gene is TRBJ2-1, the V gene TRBV27; 10 nucleotides match TRBD1. The CDR3 totals 17 residues. CDR1 MNHEY and CDR2 SMNVEV come from the germline V gene (reference sequence). Trimming removed 7 bases from V and 4 bases from J; junction bases left unmatched: 13. The CDR3 protein is CASTKLPGQGSYNEQFF. In DNA, the CDR3 is TGTGCCAGCACAAAATTACCGGGACAGGGGTCTTACAATGAGCAGTTCTTC.

The V gene is TRBV6-5, the J gene TRBJ1-2; unclear D gene. Germline V lookup: CDR1 MNHEY, CDR2 SVGAGI. This CDR3 is built from 14 residues. The V end lost 0 bases, the J end lost 8 bases, and 13 bases lay between the germline ends. CDR3 region: CASSYSSQVGGYTF. The DNA for the CDR3 is TGTGCCAGCAGTTACTCCTCCCAGGTGGGAGGCTACACCTTC.

The CDR3 spells CASAPRLAGYNEQFF. Here the CDR3 DNA reads TGTGCCAGCGCTCCAAGACTAGCGGGTTACAATGAGCAGTTCTTC. This rearrangement joins TRBV4-2 to TRBJ2-1; TRBD2 matches 10 bases. CDR3 size: 15 residues. J was trimmed by 4 bases and V by 8 bases; bases with no gene match: 8. The V gene's germline CDR1 is LGHNA and CDR2 YNFKEQ.

This clone was counted only a few times. The chain combines TRBV6-1 with TRBJ1-2; no definite D call. The CDR3 contains 13 residues. Trimming left V 11 bases short and J 7 bases short, with 20 bases between. Germline lookup yields CDR1 MNHNS and CDR2 SASEGT. The CDR3 DNA reads as TGTGCCGCGAAAAGGACGGCCAATGGTGGCTACACCTTC. Amino acids: CAAKRTANGGYTF.

J is TRBJ2-2 and V is TRBV6-1; a possible D gene is TRBD1 (6 bases). V shed 2 bases and J shed 6 bases, with 7 bases lying between them. From germline, CDR1 is MNHNS and CDR2 SASEGT. The CDR3 covers 13 residues. The CDR3 sequence: CASSEYRAGELFF. The CDR3 DNA sequence: TGTGCCAGCAGTGAATACAGGGCCGGGGAGCTGTTTTTT.

This clone has just a few counts. The chain recombines TRBV4-1 with TRBJ2-7; tentatively, D is TRBD2 (5 bases). This CDR3 has 15 residues. Germline-derived CDR1 and CDR2 are MGHRA and YSYEKL. V gave up 0 bases and J gave up 5 bases, with 14 bases separating them. The DNA for the CDR3 is TGCGCCAGCAGCCAAGAGCCACTAGATGGCGACGAGCAGTACTTC. It codes for CASSQEPLDGDEQYF.